The 26 T cell receptor beta chains below all came from one sample that was sequenced in a study of CD8 T cells in ankylosing spondylitis. Their antigen targets remain unknown. Study-level results: One TCR beta motif, made up of about 8 highly homologous variants, appeared characteristic of ankylosing spondylitis blood.

TCRdb reanalysed the 5' RACE reads using MiXCR and keeps one entry per CDR3 protein. The sample shows approximately 520,000 distinct CDR3 sequences, approximately 5% of them seen only once. Sequences were obtained from blood, either unsorted or a sorted T cell fraction (not recorded which). Receptors originate from a male donor with ankylosing spondylitis.

There are many counts of this clonotype. The chain couples TRBV5-6 to TRBJ2-3, with 7 bases identical to TRBD2. Germline V gene data show CDR1 as SGHDT and CDR2 as YYEEEE. The CDR3 sequence is 16 residues long. The junction had 9 bases not matched to a gene; V was cut back by 4 bases and J by 1 base. The CDR3 spells CASSLLASRGTDTQYF. The CDR3 DNA sequence: TGTGCCAGCAGCCTACTAGCGTCGAGAGGCACAGATACGCAGTATTTT.

This clonotype was counted at least ten times. V gene TRBV20-1 combines with J gene TRBJ2-3; 12 bases match TRBD2. The CDR3 length is 14 residues. CDR1 DFQATT and CDR2 SNEGSKA come from the germline V gene (reference sequence). V lost 6 bases, J lost 6 bases, and 7 bases stayed unmatched. This CDR3 is CSATLAGGLDTQYF. DNA for the CDR3: TGCAGTGCGACTCTAGCGGGGGGGCTTGATACGCAGTATTTT.

This clonotype has at least ten counts. The chain links TRBV15 to TRBJ2-1; 8 nucleotides align to TRBD1. The germline V gene encodes CDR1 LNHNV and CDR2 YYDKDF (reference sequence). This CDR3 is built from 15 residues. V trimming: 6 bases; J trimming: 1 base; junction bases outside the gene matches: 5. The DNA for the CDR3 is TGTGCCACCAGGGTCGACAGGGGATCCTACAATGAGCAGTTCTTC. Protein sequence: CATRVDRGSYNEQFF.

Ten or more counts support this clonotype. The chain has TRBV5-6 and TRBJ1-6; D is unresolved. The V and J ends lost 4 bases and 9 bases respectively, with 17 bases between them. Germline-derived CDR1 and CDR2 are SGHDT and YYEEEE. There are 15 residues in the CDR3. The CDR3 sequence is CASSPLTGLSSPLHF. The CDR3 DNA is TGTGCCAGCAGCCCCCTGACCGGCCTATCTTCACCCCTCCACTTT.

This clonotype was counted ten times or more. This rearrangement joins TRBV5-6 to TRBJ2-1, with no clear D. Germline CDR1 is SGHDT and CDR2 is YYEEEE. Trimming shortened V by 0 bases and J by 12 bases, and 13 bases separated the two germline ends. The CDR3 length is 13 residues. The CDR3 reads CASSLVTPSGQFF. DNA of the CDR3: TGTGCCAGCAGCTTGGTAACCCCCTCGGGGCAGTTCTTC. The entire variable domain, with the rest obtained from reference TRBV5-6 and TRBJ2-1, is as follows: DAGVTQSPTHLIKTRGQQVTLRCSPKSGHDTVSWYQQALGQGPQFIFQYYEEEERQRGNFPDRFSGHQFPNYSSELNVNALLLGDSALYLCASSLVTPSGQFFGPGTRLTVL.

This clonotype was observed at least ten times. The CDR3 region is CSAGLGGLNTEAFF. The DNA for the CDR3 is TGCAGCGCCGGATTAGGGGGCTTGAACACTGAAGCTTTCTTT. The chain is built from TRBV29-1 and TRBJ1-1; 7 bases match TRBD1. After removal of 7 bases from V and 0 bases from J, the junction contained 8 bases not matched to a gene. CDR1 and CDR2 (germline): SQVTM, ANQGSEA. The CDR3 contains 14 residues. Full variable domain (missing parts from reference TRBV29-1 and TRBJ1-1): SAVISQKPSRDICQRGTSLTIQCQVDSQVTMMFWYRQQPGQSLTLIATANQGSEATYESGFVIDKFPISRPNLTFSTLTVSNMSPEDSSIYLCSAGLGGLNTEAFFGQGTRLTVV.

A few counts support this clonotype. V usage is TRBV20-1 and J usage is TRBJ2-7, with D possibly called TRBD1 or TRBD2 (5 bases each). The germline V gene encodes CDR1 DFQATT and CDR2 SNEGSKA (reference sequence). CDR3 length: 14 residues. The V and J ends lost 3 bases and 3 bases respectively, with 15 bases between them. CDR3 DNA sequence: TGCAGTGCTAGGAGAGAGGGGTGGATCTACGAGCAGTACTTC. Amino acid sequence: CSARREGWIYEQYF.

This clonotype has just a few counts. The rearrangement uses TRBV29-1 and TRBJ2-1, with D perhaps matching TRBD1 or TRBD2 (5 bases each). The CDR3 runs to 12 residues. Germline V lookup: CDR1 SQVTM, CDR2 ANQGSEA. CDR3 in DNA: TGCAGTCAGAGGGGTCAGTACAATGAGCAGTTCTTC. As protein: CSQRGQYNEQFF.

The rearrangement links TRBV7-9 to TRBJ1-5; TRBD1 matches 7 bases. The CDR3 contains 19 residues. Germline CDR1 reads SEHNR; CDR2 reads FQNEAQ (reference sequence). V was clipped by 1 base and J by 8 bases; unmatched bases: 20. CDR3 in amino acids: CASSLVGDSSDPRLEPQHF. The CDR3 nucleotides are TGTGCCAGCAGCTTAGTGGGGGACAGTAGCGACCCCCGGCTCGAGCCCCAGCATTTT.

This clonotype was counted at least ten times. The chain is built from TRBV28 and TRBJ2-7; D unresolved. The CDR3 is 13 amino acids. Germline values: CDR1 MDHEN, CDR2 SYDVKM. V was shortened by 6 bases and J by 2 bases, with 11 bases between the two germline ends. In DNA form, the CDR3 reads TGTGCCAGCAGGAGTTTGCTACCCTACGAGCAGTACTTC. The encoded protein is CASRSLLPYEQYF.

This clonotype was detected ten times or more. This chain joins TRBV7-9 and TRBJ1-1; D might be TRBD1 (5 bases). This CDR3 comprises 13 residues. V lost 7 bases and J 3 bases, leaving 12 bases between the germline ends. Germline lookup yields CDR1 SEHNR and CDR2 FQNEAQ (reference sequence). The CDR3 DNA follows: TGTGCCAGCAACCAGGGATTCGACACTGAAGCTTTCTTT. Its translation: CASNQGFDTEAFF. The full variable domain, its missing parts supplied by reference TRBV7-9 and TRBJ1-1, is DTGVSQNPRHKITKRGQNVTFRCDPISEHNRLYWYRQTLGQGPEFLTYFQNEAQLEKSRLLSDRFSAERPKGSFSTLEIQRTEQGDSAMYLCASNQGFDTEAFFGQGTRLTVV.

This clonotype came up many times. The V call is TRBV7-2, the J call TRBJ2-1; perhaps D is TRBD1 or TRBD2 (5 bases each). The CDR3 covers 17 residues. Germline assignment: CDR1 SGHTA and CDR2 FQGNSA. V lost 7 bases to trimming and J lost 0 bases, with 19 bases between them. The CDR3, as DNA: TGTGCCAGCACCCTACTCGGGGCGGCAAGCTCCTACAATGAGCAGTTCTTC. It translates to CASTLLGAASSYNEQFF.

This clonotype was detected only a few times. The chain joins TRBV7-6 to TRBJ2-5, with D hard to call. The CDR3 is 15 residues long. Trimming left V 3 bases short and J 0 bases short, with 11 bases between. The germline V gene encodes CDR1 SGHVS and CDR2 FNYEAQ. The CDR3 DNA reads TGTGCCAGCAGCTTGGGCCAAGGGTACCAAGAGACCCAGTACTTC. Translating it yields CASSLGQGYQETQYF.

Ten or more counts support this clonotype. The chain recombines TRBV29-1 with TRBJ1-1, with D hard to call. This CDR3 region has 14 residues. V dropped 1 base and J dropped 0 bases, with 9 bases sitting between them. Germline V gene data show CDR1 as SQVTM and CDR2 as ANQGSEA. In nucleotides, the CDR3 is TGCAGCGTTGAAGCGGTCACCATGAACACTGAAGCTTTCTTT. The encoded protein is CSVEAVTMNTEAFF.

This clonotype was seen at least ten times. The chain combines TRBV7-2 with TRBJ2-1; D is uncertain. The V and J ends lost 1 base and 3 bases respectively, with 7 bases between them. Germline V gene lookup returns CDR1 SGHTA and CDR2 FQGNSA. This CDR3 is built from 14 residues. The CDR3 sequence is CASSLVPGYNEQFF. In nucleotides, the CDR3 is TGTGCCAGCAGCTTAGTTCCCGGCTACAATGAGCAGTTCTTC. The full variable domain, completed using reference TRBV7-2 and TRBJ2-1, is GAGVSQSPSNKVTEKGKDVELRCDPISGHTALYWYRQSLGQGLEFLIYFQGNSAPDKSGLPSDRFSAERTGGSVSTLTIQRTQQEDSAVYLCASSLVPGYNEQFFGPGTRLTVL.

This clonotype was seen repeatedly, ten times or more. V and J are TRBV4-3 and TRBJ1-1, with D tentatively TRBD1 (6 bases). The CDR3 totals 14 residues. Per the germline V gene, CDR1 is LGHNA and CDR2 is YSLEER. V lost 3 bases to trimming and J lost 6 bases, with 14 bases between them. CDR3 nucleotide sequence: TGCGCCAGCAGCCATTCAACCCGGACAGCTGAAGCTTTCTTT. This sequence encodes CASSHSTRTAEAFF.

CDR3 residues: CASSLAPGYSGANVLTF. CDR3 DNA: TGTGCCAGCAGCTTAGCTCCGGGATACTCTGGGGCCAACGTCCTGACTTTC. The chain uses TRBV11-2 and TRBJ2-6; a possible D gene is TRBD2 (5 bases). The ends were cut back, 1 base at V and 0 bases at J, with 10 bases in the middle. The CDR3 is 17 amino acids. Per germline, CDR1 SGHAT and CDR2 FQNNGV.

Many counts were recorded for this clonotype. This chain joins TRBV10-3 and TRBJ1-5, with D maybe TRBD1 (6 bases). V was trimmed by 6 bases and J by 0 bases, leaving 9 bases between them. Germline-derived CDR1 and CDR2 are ENHRY and SYGVKD. CDR3 size: 14 residues. The DNA for the CDR3 is TGTGCCATCAGCCGGGACACTAGCAATCAGCCCCAGCATTTT. It yields the protein CAISRDTSNQPQHF.

This clonotype came up many times. CDR3: CATSDRTTYNEQFF. In DNA, the CDR3 is TGTGCCACCAGTGATCGTACGACCTACAATGAGCAGTTCTTC. The chain employs TRBV24-1 and TRBJ2-1; D unresolved. V lost 3 bases, J lost 2 bases, and 7 bases lay in between. This CDR3 contains 14 residues. Germline V gives CDR1 KGHDR, CDR2 SFDVKD.

There are many counts of this clonotype. The chain employs TRBV12-3 or TRBV12-4 and TRBJ1-5; D is ambiguous. V lost 3 bases and J lost 2, with 11 bases in between. The length of the CDR3 is 15 residues. This CDR3 is CASSFVASGNQPQHF. Written as DNA, the CDR3 is TGTGCCAGCAGTTTTGTCGCAAGTGGCAATCAGCCCCAGCATTTT.

This clonotype has at least ten counts. V gene TRBV5-5 combines with J gene TRBJ2-1, with D hard to call. Germline V CDR1 and CDR2: SGHKS, YYEKEE (reference sequence). The V gene lost 2 bases and the J gene lost 4 bases, with 10 bases spanning the gap. The length of the CDR3 is 14 residues. CDR3 sequence (DNA): TGTGCCAGCAGCTTTCGTTTATTGTACAATGAGCAGTTCTTC. Amino acid sequence: CASSFRLLYNEQFF.

This clonotype appeared many times. This chain joins TRBV20-1 and TRBJ2-3; D unclear. This CDR3 has 13 residues. Germline assignment: CDR1 DFQATT and CDR2 SNEGSKA (reference sequence). V shed 5 bases and J shed 2 bases, with 11 bases lying between them. CDR3 residues: CSAGRPYTDTQYF. The CDR3 DNA is TGCAGTGCTGGGCGACCATACACAGATACGCAGTATTTT.

The V and J genes are TRBV5-6 and TRBJ2-3; D tentatively fits TRBD1 or TRBD2 (5 bases each). V was pared by 4 bases and J by 10 bases, with 19 bases between. This CDR3 has 14 amino acids. From germline, CDR1 is SGHDT and CDR2 YYEEEE. The CDR3 reads CASSPGTVRWAQYF. The CDR3 DNA sequence: TGTGCCAGCAGCCCCGGGACCGTACGGTGGGCGCAGTATTTT.

This clonotype has a count of ten or more. The chain carries TRBV21-1 and TRBJ2-1; the table assigns TRBD2, which was not confirmed against the DNA. TRBV21-1 is a listed pseudogene. The CDR3 loop spans 15 amino acids. CDR3 residues: CASSKRTPSYNEQFF. The CDR3 nucleotides read TGTGCCAGCAGCAAGAGGACCCCGTCCTACAATGAGCAGTTCTTC.

The sample holds a few counts of this clonotype. The chain has TRBV7-2 and TRBJ2-3; D call uncertain. With 2 bases removed from V and 1 base from J, the gap between germline ends came to 13 bases. Germline assignment: CDR1 SGHTA and CDR2 FQGNSA. This CDR3 has 16 residues. The CDR3 DNA is TGTGCCAGCAGCTTAAGCGTCCCTGGTGGCACAGATACGCAGTATTTT. Translating it yields CASSLSVPGGTDTQYF. The variable domain in full, with the rest retrieved from reference TRBV7-2 and TRBJ2-3, is GAGVSQSPSNKVTEKGKDVELRCDPISGHTALYWYRQSLGQGLEFLIYFQGNSAPDKSGLPSDRFSAERTGGSVSTLTIQRTQQEDSAVYLCASSLSVPGGTDTQYFGPGTRLTVL.

This clonotype was recorded at least ten times. The rearrangement uses TRBV12-3 or TRBV12-4 and TRBJ2-7, with 8 bases aligning to TRBD2. The V and J ends lost 4 bases and 6 bases, in that order; junction bases with no gene match: 8. The CDR3 length is 14 residues. The chain's CDR3 is CASSSGGGPGEQYF. In DNA, the CDR3 is TGTGCCAGCAGTTCCGGGGGGGGGCCCGGCGAGCAGTACTTC.